The 3 T cell receptor beta chains below come from one sample, sequenced in a study of shared clonotypes between healthy human individuals. Libraries were prepared by immunoSEQ multiplex PCR; TCRdb keeps only in-frame clonotypes and omits some of them. The sample has under 200,000 clones, just under 95% seen once. Sample: naive CD4+ T cells sorted from blood. Subset indicated: CD45RA+ positively selected. These receptor sequences come from a woman between 25 and 40 years old in good health.

The chain is built from TRBV28 and TRBJ2-7, with D unresolved. Germline-derived CDR1 and CDR2 are MDHEN and SYDVKM. The V gene lost 1 base and the J gene lost 5 bases, with 6 bases spanning the gap. The CDR3 runs 12 residues. The CDR3, as DNA: TGTGCCAGCAGTTTATTACCCGACGAGCAGTACTTC. It codes for CASSLLPDEQYF.

This clone is a singleton in its sample. This chain joins TRBV7-4 and TRBJ2-1, with 7 nucleotides matching TRBD2. CDR1 and CDR2 from the germline V gene are SGHVT and SQSDAQ. The CDR3 loop spans 16 amino acids. J lost 3 bases, V lost 5 bases, and 10 bases had no gene match. CDR3 DNA sequence: TGTGCCAGCAGCGCCAAGGGCGGGAGTAACTACAATGAGCAGTTCTTC. Translated, it gives CASSAKGGSNYNEQFF.

This clone was seen a handful of times. This sequence joins TRBV6-5 and TRBJ2-7; D not certain. V dropped 8 bases and J dropped 3 bases, with 14 bases sitting between them. The CDR3 extends over 13 amino acids. Germline loops: CDR1 MNHEY, CDR2 SVGAGI. Written as DNA, the CDR3 is TGTGCCAGCCGGCGGCAGGAACACTACGAGCAGTACTTC. Protein sequence: CASRRQEHYEQYF.